The 28 T cell receptor beta chains presented below share a single source sample, sequenced in a study of blood T cell repertoires in COVID-19. This table comes from immunoSEQ multiplex PCR, and its TCRdb copy is limited to in-frame clones, with some not included. The table has fewer than 150,000 clones, roughly 88% seen once. Sequencing used peripheral blood. The receptor set was obtained from a human donor in a cohort sampled during active COVID-19.

The chain employs TRBV6-1 and TRBJ2-2; 8 bases align to TRBD1. The CDR3 loop spans 16 amino acids. J gave up 4 bases and V 2 bases, and 6 bases lay outside the gene matches. Germline V gene lookup returns CDR1 MNHNS and CDR2 SASEGT. The CDR3 DNA reads as TGTGCCAGCAGTGAACCAGGGGGCGCCTTCACCGGGGAGCTGTTTTTT. This sequence encodes CASSEPGGAFTGELFF.

V gene TRBV15 combines with J gene TRBJ1-6; TRBD1 matches at 9 bases. V lost 5 bases to trimming and J lost 6 bases; unmatched junction nucleotides: 5. Germline V CDR1 and CDR2: LNHNV, YYDKDF (reference sequence). The CDR3 is 15 amino acids. CDR3 bases: TGTGCCACCAGCGAGGACAGGGGACGTAATTCACCCCTCCACTTT. The encoded protein is CATSEDRGRNSPLHF. Based on the CDR3 plus reference TRBV15 and TRBJ1-6, the full variable domain is DAMVIQNPRYQVTQFGKPVTLSCSQTLNHNVMYWYQQKSSQAPKLLFHYYDKDFNNEADTPDNFQSRRPNTSFCFLDIRSPGLGDTAMYLCATSEDRGRNSPLHFGNGTRLTVT.

This clone was detected a few times. The gene calls are TRBV6-1 and TRBJ2-5; possibly TRBD1 for D (6 bases). The CDR3 loop spans 13 amino acids. V lost 3 bases to trimming and J lost 7 bases, with 12 bases between them. CDR1 and CDR2 from the germline V gene are MNHNS and SASEGT. CDR3 in DNA: TGTGCCAGCAGTGAGGGACATGGGGGGACCCAGTACTTC. It codes for CASSEGHGGTQYF.

The V and J genes are TRBV15 and TRBJ2-3; 9 bases are a match to TRBD2. Germline CDR1 is LNHNV and CDR2 is YYDKDF (reference sequence). Trimming at V came to 5 bases and at J to 0 bases, leaving 12 bases not matched to a gene. The CDR3 length is 18 residues. CDR3: CATSRPGGLAGSTDTQYF. In DNA form, the CDR3 reads TGTGCCACCAGCCGGCCGGGGGGGCTAGCGGGGAGCACAGATACGCAGTATTTT.

The CDR3 protein is CASTLPGGEQFF. CDR3 nucleotides: TGTGCCAGCACTCTCCCCGGGGGTGAGCAGTTCTTC. The V gene is TRBV12-3 or TRBV12-4, the J gene TRBJ2-1, with a possible D match to TRBD2 (6 bases). This CDR3 is 12 amino acids long. V lost 7 bases and J lost 9, with 13 bases in between.

This clone showed up just a few times. This chain connects TRBV4-2 to TRBJ2-1, with 10 bases fitting TRBD2. Germline CDR1 is LGHNA and CDR2 is YNFKEQ. The CDR3 has 15 amino acids. J was trimmed by 7 bases and V by 4 bases; bases with no gene match: 7. Written as DNA, the CDR3 is TGTGCCAGCAGCCGCCCCGGGACTAGCGAGAATGAGCAGTTCTTC. Translation: CASSRPGTSENEQFF.

The chain joins TRBV6-5 to TRBJ2-7, with 7 bases matching TRBD2. The CDR3 has 15 residues. V was pared by 6 bases and J by 1 base, with 9 bases of the junction left unmatched. The germline V gene has CDR1 MNHEY and CDR2 SVGAGI. CDR3 in DNA: TGTGCCAGCAGGCCCCTAGCGGTGCTTTCCTACGAGCAGTACTTC. Translation gives CASRPLAVLSYEQYF.

The chain recombines TRBV6-5 with TRBJ1-1, with TRBD1 identical over 10 bases. The CDR3 length is 14 residues. With V trimmed by 8 bases and J by 1 base, 4 bases remained unmatched. CDR1 MNHEY and CDR2 SVGAGI come from the germline V gene. For the CDR3, the DNA is TGTGCCAGCTCCGGGACAGGGGCGAACACTGAAGCTTTCTTT. This gives the protein CASSGTGANTEAFF.

This CDR3 is CSVRGREQYF. The CDR3 DNA reads TGCAGTGTACGGGGTAGAGAGCAGTACTTC. This chain links TRBV20-1 with TRBJ2-7, with D maybe TRBD2 (5 bases). The CDR3 sequence is 10 residues long. The germline CDR1 and CDR2 sequences are DFQATT and SNEGSKA (reference sequence). V lost 7 bases, J lost 7 bases, and 11 bases lay in between.

The chain carries TRBV5-4 and TRBJ2-2; D gene ambiguous. V lost 2 bases and J 4 bases, leaving 12 bases between the germline ends. Germline assignment: CDR1 SGHNT and CDR2 YYREEE (reference sequence). This CDR3 contains 15 residues. This chain's CDR3 is CASSLRRVGTGELFF. CDR3 sequence (DNA): TGTGCCAGCAGCTTACGACGGGTTGGCACCGGGGAGCTGTTTTTT. The full variable domain, with the rest looked up from reference TRBV5-4 and TRBJ2-2, is ETGVTQSPTHLIKTRGQQVTLRCSSQSGHNTVSWYQQALGQGPQFIFQYYREEENGRGNFPPRFSGLQFPNYSSELNVNALELDDSALYLCASSLRRVGTGELFFGEGSRLTVL.

CDR3 in amino acids: CAVDGTKARTGELFF. Written as DNA, the CDR3 is TGTGCCGTAGACGGGACTAAGGCGAGGACCGGGGAGCTGTTTTTT. The V call is TRBV2, the J call TRBJ2-2, with 7 bases fitting TRBD2. Unmatched junction bases numbered 14, after V lost 11 bases and J lost 5 bases. The CDR3 has 15 residues. Per the germline V gene, CDR1 is SNHLY and CDR2 is FYNNEI.

The rearrangement uses TRBV27 and TRBJ2-7, with TRBD2 matching over 8 bases. V lost 5 bases, J lost 2 bases, and 8 bases stayed unmatched. Germline V gene data show CDR1 as MNHEY and CDR2 as SMNVEV (reference sequence). The CDR3 has 15 amino acids. Written as DNA, the CDR3 is TGTGCCAGCAGTGCTACTAGCGGCCCGACCTACGAGCAGTACTTC. Translation: CASSATSGPTYEQYF.

The chain couples TRBV7-3 to TRBJ2-1; TRBD2 might be the D (7 bases). Trimming cost V 6 bases and J 7 bases, with 22 bases left between them. Per the germline V gene, CDR1 is SGHTA and CDR2 is FQGTGA. The CDR3 is 16 residues long. CDR3 nucleotide sequence: TGTGCCAGCAGTCGTGTCGGGGGGCCGAGGGTGAATGAGCAGTTCTTC. Translated, it gives CASSRVGGPRVNEQFF.

This chain uses TRBV2 with TRBJ1-2, with 9 bases fitting TRBD1. V lost 3 bases to trimming and J lost 6 bases; unmatched junction nucleotides: 14. The CDR3 consists of 17 residues. Germline values: CDR1 SNHLY, CDR2 FYNNEI. The CDR3 is CASSDRVAGTGKDGYTF. The DNA of the CDR3 is TGTGCCAGCAGTGATAGGGTCGCCGGGACAGGGAAGGATGGCTACACCTTC.

The chain joins TRBV4-3 to TRBJ1-2, with D unresolved. CDR1 and CDR2 from the germline V gene are LGHNA and YSLEER. Trimming shortened V by 1 base and J by 5 bases, and 14 bases separated the two germline ends. This CDR3 comprises 15 residues. The CDR3 loop reads CASSQGGRRQYGYTF. CDR3 nucleotides: TGCGCCAGCAGCCAAGGGGGTCGGAGGCAGTATGGCTACACCTTC.

This clone has only a few counts. The V call is TRBV6-1, the J call TRBJ1-2, with 10 nucleotides matching TRBD1. The CDR3 has 16 amino acids. V lost 0 bases and J lost 4; bases outside the gene matches: 5. Germline lookup yields CDR1 MNHNS and CDR2 SASEGT. CDR3: CASSEAPTGGGYGYTF. CDR3 in DNA: TGTGCCAGCAGTGAAGCCCCGACAGGGGGCGGCTATGGCTACACCTTC.

This chain connects TRBV5-4 to TRBJ1-6; no clear D. This CDR3 region has 16 residues. V was cut by 0 bases and J by 9 bases, with 16 bases left in between. CDR1 is SGHNT, CDR2 YYREEE, per germline (reference sequence). This CDR3 is CASSLAYPGLGSPLHF. In DNA, the CDR3 is TGTGCCAGCAGCTTGGCCTATCCAGGCTTGGGTTCACCCCTCCACTTT.

This clone is a singleton in its sample. The V and J genes are TRBV9 and TRBJ2-1, with a possible D match to TRBD1 (5 bases). V was cut by 6 bases and J by 6 bases, with 22 bases left in between. Germline V CDR1 and CDR2: SGDLS, YYNGEE. CDR3 length: 16 amino acids. CDR3 loop: CASTLGQPRGLNEQFF. As DNA, the CDR3 is TGTGCCAGCACCCTGGGGCAGCCCCGCGGCCTCAATGAGCAGTTCTTC.

The rearrangement uses TRBV11-2 and TRBJ1-3, with unresolved D. Germline CDR1 SGHAT, CDR2 FQNNGV. The V and J ends lost 1 base and 0 bases respectively, with 16 bases between them. The CDR3 contains 18 residues. The DNA of the CDR3 is TGTGCCAGCAGCTTAGGCGCAGGCGCAAGTGTCTCTGGAAACACCATATATTTT. Translation gives CASSLGAGASVSGNTIYF. Using reference TRBV11-2 and TRBJ1-3 for the parts outside the CDR3, the full variable domain is EAGVAQSPRYKIIEKRQSVAFWCNPISGHATLYWYQQILGQGPKLLIQFQNNGVVDDSQLPKDRFSAERLKGVDSTLKIQPAKLEDSAVYLCASSLGAGASVSGNTIYFGEGSWLTVV.

The chain employs TRBV6-5 and TRBJ1-6; TRBD1 aligns across 8 bases. V lost 8 bases and J lost 4; bases outside the gene matches: 7. Germline CDR1 MNHEY, CDR2 SVGAGI. This CDR3 has 15 amino acids. This CDR3 reads CASGTRGLYNSPLHF. As DNA, the CDR3 is TGTGCCAGCGGGACCAGGGGGCTTTATAATTCACCCCTCCACTTT.

The chain joins TRBV3-1 (or the pseudogene TRBV3-2) to TRBJ2-1, with 13 nucleotides matching TRBD2. The CDR3 totals 15 residues. CDR1 LGHDT and CDR2 YNNKEL come from the germline V gene (reference sequence). V dropped 4 bases and J dropped 8; count of bases not matched to a gene: 5. DNA of the CDR3: TGTGCCAGCAGCCTACTAGCGGGGGGGCGCCATGAGCAGTTCTTC. Translation: CASSLLAGGRHEQFF.

This chain uses TRBV11-3 with TRBJ2-7; D is possibly TRBD2 (5 bases). The CDR3 runs to 13 residues. Trimming removed 0 bases at V and 7 bases at J, with 10 bases between. CDR1 is SGHNT, CDR2 YENEEA, per germline. DNA for the CDR3: TGTGCCAGCAGCTTAGATCCCACGGGGGAGCAGTACTTC. Amino acids: CASSLDPTGEQYF. Full variable domain (rest looked up from reference TRBV11-3 and TRBJ2-7): EAGVVQSPRYKIIEKKQPVAFWCNPISGHNTLYWYLQNLGQGPELLIRYENEEAVDDSQLPKDRFSAERLKGVDSTLKIQPAELGDSAVYLCASSLDPTGEQYFGPGTRLTVT.

The genes are TRBV7-2 and TRBJ1-4; D uncertain. Deletions cut 1 base from V and 7 bases from J, with 10 bases between. CDR1 is SGHTA and CDR2 is FQGNSA in the germline V gene. The CDR3 is 14 amino acids. Here the CDR3 DNA reads TGTGCCAGCAGCTTAGGGGTCCGGAGTGAAAAACTGTTTTTT. It yields the protein CASSLGVRSEKLFF.

The chain uses TRBV20-1 and TRBJ2-5; D uncertain. Germline CDR1 reads DFQATT; CDR2 reads SNEGSKA (reference sequence). With 3 bases removed from V and 1 base from J, the gap between germline ends came to 3 bases. This CDR3 region has 11 residues. CDR3 DNA sequence: TGCAGTGCTAGGCGCCAAGAGACCCAGTACTTC. Translated: CSARRQETQYF.

The V gene is TRBV4-3, the J gene TRBJ1-6, with a possible D match to TRBD1 (5 bases). This CDR3 is built from 17 residues. Germline CDR1 LGHNA, CDR2 YSLEER. V gave up 0 bases and J gave up 0 bases, with 9 bases separating them. The DNA for the CDR3 is TGCGCCAGCAGCCAAGATGGGGCTAGCTCCTATAATTCACCCCTCCACTTT. Translation gives CASSQDGASSYNSPLHF.

This clone was seen only a few times. The CDR3 reads CASSTEGGGSGELFF. The CDR3 DNA follows: TGTGCCAGCAGCACGGAAGGGGGCGGTTCAGGGGAGCTGTTTTTT. This sequence joins TRBV11-1 and TRBJ2-2, with 7 bases fitting TRBD1. The germline CDR1 and CDR2 sequences are SGHAT and FQDESV (reference sequence). This CDR3 region has 15 residues. The J segment lost 8 bases and the V segment lost 5 bases, leaving 11 bases of the junction unmatched.

The chain uses TRBV5-5 and TRBJ1-3; D is perhaps TRBD1 (6 bases). In germline, CDR1 is SGHKS, CDR2 YYEKEE (reference sequence). Trimming removed 4 bases from V and 1 base from J, with 9 bases in between. This CDR3 has 14 amino acids. The CDR3 DNA follows: TGTGCCAGCAGCGCAACAGGGTCTGGAAACACCATATATTTT. Protein sequence: CASSATGSGNTIYF.

The chain has TRBV7-2 and TRBJ2-3; TRBD1 might be the D (6 bases). CDR1 and CDR2 (germline): SGHTA, FQGNSA. With 3 bases removed from V and 0 bases from J, the gap between germline ends came to 16 bases. The CDR3 has 17 residues. The CDR3 loop is CASSLWGPRTSTDTQYF. The CDR3 DNA is TGTGCCAGCAGCTTGTGGGGGCCTCGTACTAGCACAGATACGCAGTATTTT.